This T cell receptor (beta chain) appears in the sequencing data of a study of OX40 agonist ivuxolimab in advanced cancers. Study-wide background: The patients' treatment was ivuxolimab, an agonistic anti-OX40 (CD134) antibody. Prior therapy, whether anti-PD-1, anti-PD-L1 or anti-CTLA-4, was allowed, and 30% to 40% had some. Points from the study as a whole: Individuals who were partial responders at 0.1-3.0 mg/kg had clonal expansion that ranked among the lowest.

The germline V and J ends were trimmed by 1 base and 1 base, with 7 bases remaining between them. CDR1 SGHTA and CDR2 FQGNSA come from the germline V gene. The CDR3 is 14 amino acids. The table came from immunoSEQ multiplex PCR; TCRdb's copy has only in-frame clones and leaves some out. Of roughly 80,000 clones listed, around four fifths were seen once; the top ten hold under 2%. Patients were excluded for autoimmune disease history or systemic immunosuppression. As regards this clone: Its antigen is currently unknown.

This sequence joins TRBV7-2 and TRBJ1-1; the D is unclear. This clonotype was sampled from an adult with an advanced solid tumor such as melanoma, head and neck, liver or kidney cancer. This specimen consisted of CD4+ or CD8+ T cells sorted from blood, obtained in a trial of the OX40 agonist ivuxolimab. As DNA, the CDR3 is TGTGCCAGCAGCTTAGTTCCAGAGAACACTGAAGCTTTCTTT. Translated, it gives CASSLVPENTEAFF. Full variable domain (rest looked up from reference TRBV7-2 and TRBJ1-1): GAGVSQSPSNKVTEKGKDVELRCDPISGHTALYWYRQSLGQGLEFLIYFQGNSAPDKSGLPSDRFSAERTGGSVSTLTIQRTQQEDSAVYLCASSLVPENTEAFFGQGTRLTVV.